The 19 T cell receptor beta chains below all came from one sample that was sequenced in a study of cytomegalovirus exposure and HLA in healthy donors. Repertoires were generated with immunoSEQ multiplex PCR, while TCRdb's copy carries only in-frame clones and drops some. The table lists roughly 150,000 clones, around nine tenths of them singletons. The specimen sequenced was PBMCs. Receptor source: a young woman in good health and CMV-seropositive.

The rearrangement links TRBV27 to TRBJ2-1; 10 bases fit TRBD2. With V trimmed by 5 bases and J by 5 bases, 6 bases remained unmatched. Germline V gene lookup returns CDR1 MNHEY and CDR2 SMNVEV (reference sequence). This CDR3 spans 15 amino acids. The CDR3 DNA reads as TGTGCCAGCAGTCCCACCGGGACTAGCGACAATGAGCAGTTCTTC. Protein product: CASSPTGTSDNEQFF.

The chain employs TRBV10-3 and TRBJ2-1; TRBD1 might be the D (6 bases). The CDR3 is made up of 13 amino acids. V was shortened by 2 bases and J by 8 bases, with 10 bases between the two germline ends. CDR1 is ENHRY and CDR2 is SYGVKD in the germline V gene. The CDR3 bases are TGTGCCATCAGTGAGGAAGGGGGAGATGAGCAGTTCTTC. Translating gives CAISEEGGDEQFF.

This clone was detected a few times. The V call is TRBV2, the J call TRBJ2-7; 7 positions match TRBD1. V was pared by 8 bases and J by 4 bases, with 5 bases of the junction left unmatched. Germline lookup yields CDR1 SNHLY and CDR2 FYNNEI. The CDR3 is made up of 12 amino acids. CDR3: CASVGGYYEQYF. For the CDR3, the DNA is TGTGCCAGCGTAGGGGGCTATTACGAGCAGTACTTC.

This rearrangement joins TRBV14 to TRBJ2-1, with 7 positions matching TRBD1. V trimming: 6 bases; J trimming: 0 bases; junction bases outside the gene matches: 2. This CDR3 is built from 14 residues. Germline CDR1 is SGHDN and CDR2 is FVKESK. CDR3 sequence: CASRQGSSYNEQFF. In DNA, the CDR3 is TGTGCCAGCAGACAGGGGAGCTCCTACAATGAGCAGTTCTTC.

The chain links TRBV5-4 to TRBJ1-2, with a weak D call TRBD1 (6 bases). CDR3 length equals 13 residues. Trimming took 4 bases from V and 4 from J, leaving 11 bases between them. Germline V CDR1 and CDR2: SGHNT, YYREEE (reference sequence). The CDR3 loop reads CASSNDRIYGYTF. The CDR3, as DNA: TGTGCCAGCAGCAACGACAGGATCTATGGCTACACCTTC.

The chain uses TRBV15 and TRBJ1-1; 7 bases fit TRBD1. Germline V gene lookup returns CDR1 LNHNV and CDR2 YYDKDF (reference sequence). CDR3 length: 14 residues. After removal of 2 bases from V and 11 bases from J, the junction contained 11 bases not matched to a gene. CDR3 nucleotides: TGTGCCACCAGCAGACGAGAGACAGGGCTCGGGGCTTTCTTT. This codes for CATSRRETGLGAFF.

The rearrangement links TRBV29-1 to TRBJ2-1; TRBD1 matches 9 bases. The CDR3 totals 16 residues. The V gene's germline CDR1 is SQVTM and CDR2 ANQGSEA. V lost 3 bases, J lost 0 bases, and 6 bases stayed unmatched. The CDR3 region is CSVEGTGTSSYNEQFF. CDR3 coding DNA: TGCAGCGTTGAGGGGACAGGGACTTCCTCCTACAATGAGCAGTTCTTC.

The V and J genes are TRBV29-1 and TRBJ2-3; a possible D gene is TRBD1 (6 bases). Germline V gene data show CDR1 as SQVTM and CDR2 as ANQGSEA. The CDR3 loop spans 12 amino acids. The V and J ends lost 1 base and 14 bases respectively, with 16 bases between them. The CDR3 DNA sequence: TGCAGCGTTGAAGGCTTAAGGGGACAACTGTATTTT. Translated, it gives CSVEGLRGQLYF.

CDR3 bases: TGTGCCAGCTCACCAGTTGCCAGTAGCAATCAGCCCCAGCATTTT. Protein product: CASSPVASSNQPQHF. The chain carries TRBV18 and TRBJ1-5; D remains unclear. The CDR3 totals 15 residues. CDR1 KGHSH and CDR2 LQKENI come from the germline V gene. The V end lost 2 bases, the J end lost 0 bases, and 8 bases lay between the germline ends.

CDR3 nucleotides: TGTGCCAGCAGTTTAGGGCAGAAGACCCAGTACTTC. Translating it yields CASSLGQKTQYF. The rearrangement uses TRBV28 and TRBJ2-5; no reliable D call. Germline V gene sequence: CDR1 MDHEN, CDR2 SYDVKM. The CDR3 consists of 12 residues. Trimming cost V 2 bases and J 6 bases, with 7 bases left between them.

V is TRBV5-1 and J is TRBJ2-3; 7 bases map to TRBD1. Germline CDR1 and CDR2: SGHRS and YFSETQ. The CDR3 spans 15 residues. V trimming: 4 bases; J trimming: 4 bases; junction bases outside the gene matches: 9. CDR3 DNA: TGCGCCAGCAGCATAGGACAGGCAGGAGCAGATACGCAGTATTTT. It encodes CASSIGQAGADTQYF. Supplemented by reference TRBV5-1 and TRBJ2-3, the full variable domain reads KAGVTQTPRYLIKTRGQQVTLSCSPISGHRSVSWYQQTPGQGLQFLFEYFSETQRNKGNFPGRFSGRQFSNSRSEMNVSTLELGDSALYLCASSIGQAGADTQYFGPGTRLTVL.

The chain carries TRBV7-2 and TRBJ2-1; 11 bases are a match to TRBD2. V lost 1 base and J lost 6; bases outside the gene matches: 5. CDR3 size: 16 residues. CDR1 SGHTA and CDR2 FQGNSA come from the germline V gene. CDR3 sequence reads: CASSLDLAGGSNEQFF. As DNA, the CDR3 is TGTGCCAGCAGCTTAGATCTAGCGGGAGGCTCCAATGAGCAGTTCTTC.

The V gene is TRBV30, the J gene TRBJ2-7; tentative D call: TRBD1 (6 bases). The CDR3 has 13 amino acids. Trimming removed 7 bases at V and 3 bases at J, with 16 bases between. Germline V lookup: CDR1 GTSNPN, CDR2 SVGIG (reference sequence). CDR3 region: CASGRDNLYEQYF. In DNA form, the CDR3 reads TGTGCCTCGGGTAGGGACAACCTCTACGAGCAGTACTTC.

This clone showed up just once. The V gene is TRBV5-4, the J gene TRBJ2-2; 13 bases align to TRBD2. The CDR3 has 16 residues. V was pared by 0 bases and J by 7 bases, with 3 bases of the junction left unmatched. Germline V gene lookup returns CDR1 SGHNT and CDR2 YYREEE (reference sequence). CDR3 region: CASSLELAGGLGELFF. DNA for the CDR3: TGTGCCAGCAGCTTGGAACTAGCGGGAGGGCTCGGGGAGCTGTTTTTT.

V usage is TRBV12-5 and J usage is TRBJ2-7, with D possibly TRBD1 on 7 matching bases. Germline V CDR1 and CDR2: LGHNT, FRNRAP. The length of the CDR3 is 14 residues. Trimming took off 2 bases at V and 5 bases at J, with 13 bases between the two ends. In DNA form, the CDR3 reads TGTGCTAGTGGTTTGTATCAGGGGGGCCACGAGCAGTACTTC. Its translation: CASGLYQGGHEQYF.

The chain carries TRBV9 and TRBJ2-1, with TRBD2 matching over 10 bases. The V segment lost 4 bases and the J segment 9 bases; nucleotides outside the gene matches: 13. The CDR3 spans 16 residues. Per the germline V gene, CDR1 is SGDLS and CDR2 is YYNGEE. CDR3 residues: CASSTPSSGSVGEQFF. The CDR3 coding sequence is TGTGCCAGCAGCACCCCCTCTAGCGGGAGTGTGGGTGAGCAGTTCTTC.

The chain links TRBV6-5 to TRBJ2-1, with D possibly TRBD2 on 6 matching bases. Between the trimmed V and J ends, which lost 6 bases and 5 bases, there was a span of 8 bases. This CDR3 is built from 12 residues. Germline lookup yields CDR1 MNHEY and CDR2 SVGAGI. CDR3 residues: CASSRTNNEQFF. DNA for the CDR3: TGTGCCAGCAGCCGGACTAACAATGAGCAGTTCTTC.

V gene TRBV5-6 combines with J gene TRBJ2-7; TRBD1 matches 7 bases. Germline CDR1 reads SGHDT; CDR2 reads YYEEEE. This CDR3 region has 14 residues. V lost 1 base, J lost 1 base, and 2 bases stayed unmatched. The CDR3 coding sequence is TGTGCCAGCAGCTTGATGGACAGGTCCTACGAGCAGTACTTC. It is translated as CASSLMDRSYEQYF.

This clone has just one count. The identical CDR3 is also encoded by other nucleotide sequences in the sample. The V gene is TRBV9, the J gene TRBJ2-7; TRBD1 matches 7 bases. V lost 2 bases and J lost 2; bases outside the gene matches: 4. Germline V lookup: CDR1 SGDLS, CDR2 YYNGEE. The CDR3 spans 14 residues. The CDR3: CASSVGQGAYEQYF. DNA for the CDR3: TGTGCCAGCAGCGTGGGGCAGGGGGCCTACGAGCAGTACTTC. The full variable domain, rest sourced from reference TRBV9 and TRBJ2-7, is DSGVTQTPKHLITATGQRVTLRCSPRSGDLSVYWYQQSLDQGLQFLIQYYNGEERAKGNILERFSAQQFPDLHSELNLSSLELGDSALYFCASSVGQGAYEQYFGPGTRLTVT.